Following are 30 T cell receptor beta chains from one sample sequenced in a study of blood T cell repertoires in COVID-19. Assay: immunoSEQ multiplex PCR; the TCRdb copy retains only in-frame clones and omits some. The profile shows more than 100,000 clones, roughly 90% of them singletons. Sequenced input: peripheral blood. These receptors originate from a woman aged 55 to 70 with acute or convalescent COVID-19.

CDR3 in amino acids: CASSQEGWDTEAFF. The CDR3 region has the DNA TGTGCCAGCTCACAGGAGGGGTGGGACACTGAAGCTTTCTTT. The chain has TRBV18 and TRBJ1-1, with D possibly matching TRBD1 (5 bases). The ends were cut back, 4 bases at V and 3 bases at J, with 12 bases in the middle. The length of the CDR3 is 14 residues. Germline loops: CDR1 KGHSH, CDR2 LQKENI. The whole variable domain, filled in from reference TRBV18 and TRBJ1-1, reads NAGVMQNPRHLVRRRGQEARLRCSPMKGHSHVYWYRQLPEEGLKFMVYLQKENIIDESGMPKERFSAEFPKEGPSILRIQQVVRGDSAAYFCASSQEGWDTEAFFGQGTRLTVV.

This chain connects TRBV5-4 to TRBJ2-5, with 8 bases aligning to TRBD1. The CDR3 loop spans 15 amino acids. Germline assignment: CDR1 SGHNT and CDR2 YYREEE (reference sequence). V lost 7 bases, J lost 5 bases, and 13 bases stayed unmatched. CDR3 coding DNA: TGTGCCAGCTTTCCCCAGGGGGCGCGGCTGGAGACCCAGTACTTC. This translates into CASFPQGARLETQYF.

The CDR3 nucleotides read TGTGCCATCAGTGAATTTCGTGCAGGGGAAAGGAACACTGAAGCTTTCTTT. The encoded protein is CAISEFRAGERNTEAFF. The genes are TRBV10-3 and TRBJ1-1; possibly TRBD1 for D (6 bases). Germline V gives CDR1 ENHRY, CDR2 SYGVKD. The V and J ends lost 3 bases and 1 base respectively, with 18 bases between them. The length of the CDR3 is 17 residues.

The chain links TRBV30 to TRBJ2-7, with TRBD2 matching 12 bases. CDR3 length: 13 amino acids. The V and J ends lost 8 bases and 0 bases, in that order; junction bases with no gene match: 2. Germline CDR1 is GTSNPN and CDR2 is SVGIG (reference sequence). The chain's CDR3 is CAGLAGFSYEQYF. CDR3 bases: TGTGCCGGACTAGCGGGGTTCTCCTACGAGCAGTACTTC.

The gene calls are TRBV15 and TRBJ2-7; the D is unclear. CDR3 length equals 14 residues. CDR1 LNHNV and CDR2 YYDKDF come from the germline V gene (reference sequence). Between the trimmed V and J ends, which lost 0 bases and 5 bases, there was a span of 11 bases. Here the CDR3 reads CATSRDRVAHEQYF. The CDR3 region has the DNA TGTGCCACCAGCAGAGATCGGGTAGCTCACGAGCAGTACTTC.

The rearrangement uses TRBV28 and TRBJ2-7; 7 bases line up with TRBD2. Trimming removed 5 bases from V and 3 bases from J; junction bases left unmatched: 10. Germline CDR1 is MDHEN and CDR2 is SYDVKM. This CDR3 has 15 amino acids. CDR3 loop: CASSPHRDYSYEQYF. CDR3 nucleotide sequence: TGTGCCAGCAGTCCCCACCGGGACTACAGCTACGAGCAGTACTTC.

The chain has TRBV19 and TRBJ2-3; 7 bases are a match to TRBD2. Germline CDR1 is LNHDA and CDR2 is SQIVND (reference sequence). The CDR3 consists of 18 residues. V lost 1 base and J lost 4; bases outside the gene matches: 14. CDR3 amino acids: CASSIALPGRRVADTQYF. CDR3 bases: TGTGCCAGTAGTATAGCCCTCCCCGGGAGGAGGGTCGCAGATACGCAGTATTTT.

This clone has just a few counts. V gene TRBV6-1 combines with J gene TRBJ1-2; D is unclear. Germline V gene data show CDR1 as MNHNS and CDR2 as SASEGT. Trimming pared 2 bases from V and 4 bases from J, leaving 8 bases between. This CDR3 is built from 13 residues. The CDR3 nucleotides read TGTGCCAGCAGTGAATTTGGGAGCTATGGCTACACCTTC. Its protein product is CASSEFGSYGYTF.

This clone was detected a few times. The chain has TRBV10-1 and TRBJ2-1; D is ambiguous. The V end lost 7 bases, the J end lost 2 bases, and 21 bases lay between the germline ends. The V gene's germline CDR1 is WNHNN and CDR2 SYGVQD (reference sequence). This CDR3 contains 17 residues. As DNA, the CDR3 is TGCGCCAGCACTGCTCCCGCCCCCTTTCAGACCTACAATGAGCAGTTCTTC. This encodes CASTAPAPFQTYNEQFF.

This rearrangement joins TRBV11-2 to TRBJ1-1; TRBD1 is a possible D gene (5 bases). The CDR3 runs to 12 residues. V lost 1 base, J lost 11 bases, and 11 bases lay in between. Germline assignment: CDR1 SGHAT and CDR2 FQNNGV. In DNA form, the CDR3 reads TGTGCCAGCAGCTTAGCGGGGGGTAGGGCTTTCTTT. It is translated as CASSLAGGRAFF.

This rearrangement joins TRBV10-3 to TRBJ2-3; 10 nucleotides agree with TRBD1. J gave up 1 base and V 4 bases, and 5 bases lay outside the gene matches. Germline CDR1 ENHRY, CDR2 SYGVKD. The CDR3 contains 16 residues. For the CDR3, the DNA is TGTGCCATCAGTGGGACCGGGACAGGGGGCACAGATACGCAGTATTTT. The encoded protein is CAISGTGTGGTDTQYF.

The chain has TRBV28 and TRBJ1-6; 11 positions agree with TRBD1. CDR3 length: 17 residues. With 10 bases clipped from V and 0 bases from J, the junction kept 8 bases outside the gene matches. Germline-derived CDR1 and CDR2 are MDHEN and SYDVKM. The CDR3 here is CATSDRGLSSYNSPLHF. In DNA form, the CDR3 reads TGTGCCACCTCGGACAGGGGGCTCAGCTCCTATAATTCACCCCTCCACTTT.

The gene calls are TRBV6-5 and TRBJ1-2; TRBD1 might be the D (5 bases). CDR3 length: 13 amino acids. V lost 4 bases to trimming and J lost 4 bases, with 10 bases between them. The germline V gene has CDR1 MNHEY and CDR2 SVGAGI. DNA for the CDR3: TGTGCCAGCAGTTCCGACAGCTTCTATGGCTACACCTTC. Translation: CASSSDSFYGYTF.

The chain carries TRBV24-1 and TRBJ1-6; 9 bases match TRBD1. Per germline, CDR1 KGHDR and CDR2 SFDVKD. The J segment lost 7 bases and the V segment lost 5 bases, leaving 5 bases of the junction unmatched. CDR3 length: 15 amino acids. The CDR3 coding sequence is TGTGCCACCAGTGCTGGGACAGGGTACAATTCACCCCTCCACTTT. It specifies CATSAGTGYNSPLHF.

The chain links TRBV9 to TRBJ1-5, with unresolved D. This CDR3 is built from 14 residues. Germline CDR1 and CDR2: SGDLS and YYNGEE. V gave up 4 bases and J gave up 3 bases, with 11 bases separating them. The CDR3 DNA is TGTGCCAGCAGCCCCCGGACTCTCAATCAGCCCCAGCATTTT. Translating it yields CASSPRTLNQPQHF.

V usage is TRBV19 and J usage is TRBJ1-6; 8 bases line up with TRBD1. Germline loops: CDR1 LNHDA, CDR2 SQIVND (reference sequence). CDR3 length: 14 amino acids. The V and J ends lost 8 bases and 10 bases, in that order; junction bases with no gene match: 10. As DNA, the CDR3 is TGTGCCAGTTGCCGACAGGGGTATGGCTCACCCCTCCACTTT. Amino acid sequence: CASCRQGYGSPLHF.

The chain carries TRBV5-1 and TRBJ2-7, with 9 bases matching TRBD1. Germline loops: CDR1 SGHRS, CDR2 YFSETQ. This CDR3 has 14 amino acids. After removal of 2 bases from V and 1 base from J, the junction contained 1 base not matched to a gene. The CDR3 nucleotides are TGCGCCAGCAGCTTACAGGGGGCTTCCTACGAGCAGTACTTC. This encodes CASSLQGASYEQYF.

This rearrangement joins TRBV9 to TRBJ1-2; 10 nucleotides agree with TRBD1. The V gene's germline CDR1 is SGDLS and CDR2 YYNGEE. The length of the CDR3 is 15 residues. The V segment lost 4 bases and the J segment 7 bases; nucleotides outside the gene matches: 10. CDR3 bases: TGTGCCAGCAGCCCGGGACAGGGGAAATCAGGTGGCTACACCTTC. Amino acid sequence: CASSPGQGKSGGYTF.

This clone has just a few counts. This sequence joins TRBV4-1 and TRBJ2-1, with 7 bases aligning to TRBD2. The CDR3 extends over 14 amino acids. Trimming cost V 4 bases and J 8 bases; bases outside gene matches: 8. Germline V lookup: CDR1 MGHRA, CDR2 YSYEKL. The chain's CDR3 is CASSPGGSAYEQFF. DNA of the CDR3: TGCGCCAGCAGCCCTGGCGGGAGCGCCTATGAGCAGTTCTTC.

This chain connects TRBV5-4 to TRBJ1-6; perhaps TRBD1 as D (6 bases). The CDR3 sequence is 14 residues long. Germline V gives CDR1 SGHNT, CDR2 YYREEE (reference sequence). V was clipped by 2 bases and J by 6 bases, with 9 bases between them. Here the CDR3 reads CASSLQGSNSPLHF. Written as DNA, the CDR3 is TGTGCCAGCAGCTTACAGGGTAGTAATTCACCCCTCCACTTT.

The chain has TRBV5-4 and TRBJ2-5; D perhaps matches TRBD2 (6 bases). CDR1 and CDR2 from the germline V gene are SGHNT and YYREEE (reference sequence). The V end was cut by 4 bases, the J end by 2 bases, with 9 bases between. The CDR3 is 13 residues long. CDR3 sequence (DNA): TGTGCCAGCAGCGGGGAGGTTCAAGAGACCCAGTACTTC. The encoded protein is CASSGEVQETQYF.

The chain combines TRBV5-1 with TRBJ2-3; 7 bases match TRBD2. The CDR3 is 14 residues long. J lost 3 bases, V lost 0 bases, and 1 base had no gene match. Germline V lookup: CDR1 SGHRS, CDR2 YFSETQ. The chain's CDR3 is CASSLGLATDTQYF. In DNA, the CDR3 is TGCGCCAGCAGCTTGGGACTAGCAACAGATACGCAGTATTTT. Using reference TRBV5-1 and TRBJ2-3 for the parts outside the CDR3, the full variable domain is KAGVTQTPRYLIKTRGQQVTLSCSPISGHRSVSWYQQTPGQGLQFLFEYFSETQRNKGNFPGRFSGRQFSNSRSEMNVSTLELGDSALYLCASSLGLATDTQYFGPGTRLTVL.

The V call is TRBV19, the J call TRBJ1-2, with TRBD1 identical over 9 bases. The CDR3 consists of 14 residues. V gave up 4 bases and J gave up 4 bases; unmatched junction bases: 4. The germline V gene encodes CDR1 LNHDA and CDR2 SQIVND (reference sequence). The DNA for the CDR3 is TGTGCCAGTAGTAGGACAGGGGTGAGCTATGGCTACACCTTC. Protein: CASSRTGVSYGYTF.

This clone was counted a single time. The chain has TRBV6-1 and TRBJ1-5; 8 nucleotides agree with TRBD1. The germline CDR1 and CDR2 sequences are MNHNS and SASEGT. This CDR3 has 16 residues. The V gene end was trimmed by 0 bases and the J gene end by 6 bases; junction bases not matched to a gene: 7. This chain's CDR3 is CASSEASGTGFQPQHF. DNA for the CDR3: TGTGCCAGCAGTGAAGCGTCCGGGACAGGATTTCAGCCCCAGCATTTT.

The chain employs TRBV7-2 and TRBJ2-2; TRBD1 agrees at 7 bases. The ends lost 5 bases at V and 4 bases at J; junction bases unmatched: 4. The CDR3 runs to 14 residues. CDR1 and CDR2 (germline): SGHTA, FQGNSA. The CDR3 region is CASSPTGVTGELFF. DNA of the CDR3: TGTGCCAGCAGCCCTACAGGGGTCACCGGGGAGCTGTTTTTT.

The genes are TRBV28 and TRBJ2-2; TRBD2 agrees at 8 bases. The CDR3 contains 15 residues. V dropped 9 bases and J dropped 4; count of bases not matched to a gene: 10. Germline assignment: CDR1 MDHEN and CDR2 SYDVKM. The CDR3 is CARPLSGSRTGELFF. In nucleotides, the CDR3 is TGTGCCAGACCCCTAAGCGGGAGCCGCACCGGGGAGCTGTTTTTT.

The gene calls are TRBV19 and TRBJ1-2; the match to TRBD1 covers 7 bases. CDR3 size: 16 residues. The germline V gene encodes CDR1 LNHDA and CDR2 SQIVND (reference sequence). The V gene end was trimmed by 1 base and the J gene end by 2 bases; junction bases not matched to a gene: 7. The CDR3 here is CASSIGLQGSNYGYTF. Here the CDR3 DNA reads TGTGCCAGTAGTATAGGCCTACAGGGGTCCAACTATGGCTACACCTTC.

This CDR3 reads CASRQQYNQPQHF. The CDR3, as DNA: TGTGCCAGCAGACAACAGTACAATCAGCCCCAGCATTTT. J is TRBJ1-5 and V is TRBV28; no definite D call. Germline CDR1 MDHEN, CDR2 SYDVKM. V lost 6 bases, J lost 3 bases, and 9 bases lay in between. CDR3 length equals 13 residues.

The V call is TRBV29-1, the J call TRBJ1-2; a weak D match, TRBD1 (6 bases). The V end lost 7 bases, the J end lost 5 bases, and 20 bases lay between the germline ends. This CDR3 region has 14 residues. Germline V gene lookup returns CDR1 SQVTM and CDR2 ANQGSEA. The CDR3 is CSGLRGGSGYGYTF. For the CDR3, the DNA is TGCAGCGGACTGCGCGGGGGCTCGGGGTATGGCTACACCTTC.

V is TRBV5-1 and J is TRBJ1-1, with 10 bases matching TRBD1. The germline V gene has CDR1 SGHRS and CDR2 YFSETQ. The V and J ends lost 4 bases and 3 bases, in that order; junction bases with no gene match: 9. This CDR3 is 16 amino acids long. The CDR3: CASSPWVGTGDTEAFF. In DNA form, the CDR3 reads TGCGCCAGCAGCCCGTGGGTTGGGACAGGGGACACTGAAGCTTTCTTT.